This record looks at one T cell receptor beta chain sequence and its context. In the original workflow: Counts of nucleated cells, estimated from reference gene primer amplification, were obtained. Clones were read by immunoSEQ multiplex PCR, and TCRdb kept only the in-frame ones, dropping some. That table supplies the V and J calls and clone size; D and trimming were determined from the DNA. The table lists some 150,000 clones, approximately 83% of them singletons. The entry originates in a study of blood T cell repertoires in COVID-19. Germline CDR1 is SGHTA and CDR2 is FQGNSA. V lost 1 base and J 4 bases, leaving 5 bases between the germline ends. The CDR3 loop spans 14 amino acids.

Source material: peripheral blood. V is TRBV7-2 and J is TRBJ1-6; D is unclear. The TCR originated in a human donor in a cohort sampled during active COVID-19. The CDR3 here is CASSLDRYNSPLHF. In nucleotides, the CDR3 is TGTGCCAGCAGCTTAGACAGATATAATTCACCCCTCCACTTT.